These 26 T cell receptor beta chains originate from one sample sequenced in a study of blood T cells in healthy people across ages. The use of a sample-barcoded 5' primer and a J-beta primer mix characterized a second PCR of roughly 6 to 11 cycles. TCRdb passed the 5' RACE reads through MiXCR, listing each CDR3 protein once. There are about 640,000 distinct CDR3 sequences in the sample; about 30% occur only once, and 15% to 17% lies in the top ten. The specimen sequenced was blood. The receptors stem from a woman aged 80 or older in good health.

This clonotype was found many times. CDR3: CATSSRGTAEQYF. The CDR3 DNA is TGTGCCACCAGCAGTCGCGGGACAGCAGAGCAGTACTTC. The rearrangement joins TRBV15 to TRBJ2-7, with D tentatively TRBD1 (7 bases). In germline, CDR1 is LNHNV, CDR2 YYDKDF (reference sequence). V lost 3 bases to trimming and J lost 7 bases, with 13 bases between them. The CDR3 is made up of 13 amino acids.

Written as DNA, the CDR3 is TGCAGCGCCCAACTGCGCTCTCTAGCGGGTGCGAACACCGGGGAGCTGTTTTTT. It codes for CSAQLRSLAGANTGELFF. The chain recombines TRBV29-1 with TRBJ2-2; 8 positions agree with TRBD2. This CDR3 spans 18 amino acids. The germline CDR1 and CDR2 sequences are SQVTM and ANQGSEA. J gave up 0 bases and V 7 bases, and 16 bases lay outside the gene matches.

The rearrangement joins TRBV6-1 to TRBJ1-2; D not resolved. CDR1 and CDR2 (germline): MNHNS, SASEGT. The germline V and J ends were trimmed by 4 bases and 2 bases, with 17 bases remaining between them. CDR3 length equals 16 residues. CDR3: CASSAPTTGGNYGYTF. The CDR3, as DNA: TGTGCCAGCAGTGCCCCAACGACCGGCGGGAACTATGGCTACACCTTC.

Remarks on this clonotype: An end of the junction does not agree with germline; a read error may underlie this. The chain recombines TRBV6-1 with TRBJ2-1; D perhaps matches TRBD1 (5 bases). CDR3 length equals 13 residues. CDR1 and CDR2 from the germline V gene are MNHNS and SASEGT. The CDR3 reads CASSEFSYNEQVF. The CDR3 nucleotides read TGTGCCAGCAGTGAATTCAGCTACAATGAACAGGTCTTC.

Turning to this clonotype: This clone may be a read error of a much larger clone one base away. This chain connects TRBV10-2 to TRBJ1-4, with D possibly matching TRBD1 (6 bases). The CDR3 spans 13 residues. V was clipped by 5 bases and J by 7 bases, with 11 bases between them. Germline V CDR1 and CDR2: WSHSY, SAAADI. CDR3 DNA: TGCGCCAGCAGTAAGCCCAGGGGTGAAAAACTGTTTTTT. Its translation: CASSKPRGEKLFF.

At least ten counts were recorded for this clonotype. This rearrangement joins TRBV7-2 to TRBJ1-6; 7 positions match TRBD1. The V segment lost 5 bases and the J segment 0 bases; nucleotides outside the gene matches: 7. The CDR3 covers 17 residues. Germline V gene sequence: CDR1 SGHTA, CDR2 FQGNSA. The CDR3 reads CASSNDRVSSYNSPLHF. CDR3 coding DNA: TGTGCCAGCAGCAACGACAGGGTGAGCTCCTATAATTCACCCCTCCACTTT.

This clonotype came up a few times. Just one base apart from a much larger clone, this may be a read error. CDR3 nucleotides: TGCAGTGCTACAGAACATGTCCCGGGGGGGACAAATCGAAATGAGCAGTACTTC. Translated, it gives CSATEHVPGGTNRNEQYF. The chain combines TRBV20-1 with TRBJ2-7; 8 nucleotides match TRBD2. There are 18 residues in the CDR3. CDR1 is DFQATT and CDR2 is SNEGSKA in the germline V gene (reference sequence). After removal of 4 bases from V and 7 bases from J, the junction contained 24 bases not matched to a gene.

Notes on this clonotype: Possible read error: a much larger clone is one base away. The chain carries TRBV18 and TRBJ2-5; possibly TRBD1 for D (6 bases). This CDR3 has 14 residues. Germline V lookup: CDR1 KGHSH, CDR2 LQKENI. V lost 2 bases and J 4 bases, leaving 11 bases between the germline ends. The CDR3 coding sequence is TGTGCCAGCTCACCAAGGGCAGGGGTAGAGACCCAGTACTTC. Its translation: CASSPRAGVETQYF.

In its sample, this clonotype was seen a few times. V and J are TRBV6-6 and TRBJ1-3, with D hard to call. CDR3 length: 11 amino acids. Germline CDR1 is MNHNY and CDR2 is SVGAGI (reference sequence). V gave up 8 bases and J gave up 2 bases, with 4 bases separating them. The CDR3, as DNA: TGTGCCAGCGAGGCTGGAAACACCATATATTTT. Translated: CASEAGNTIYF.

With respect to this clonotype: This may come from a read error, since a much larger clone is one base off. The V gene is TRBV18, the J gene TRBJ2-5; 9 bases match TRBD1. The closer fit of TRBJ2-7 to the DNA end suggests the J call may be wrong. This CDR3 spans 15 amino acids. CDR1 is KGHSH, CDR2 LQKENI, per germline. For the CDR3, the DNA is TGTGCCAGCTCACCAATGGGACAGGGAGCAAGCGAGCAGTACTTC. It codes for CASSPMGQGASEQYF.

The chain has TRBV10-3 and TRBJ2-5; D is possibly TRBD2 (6 bases). Germline loops: CDR1 ENHRY, CDR2 SYGVKD. CDR3 length: 15 residues. V shed 8 bases and J shed 4 bases, with 20 bases lying between them. DNA of the CDR3: TGTGCCATCGGTCGAGGGACGGGAGACGCAGAGACCCAGTACTTC. It encodes CAIGRGTGDAETQYF.

In its sample, this clonotype was seen many times. The chain joins TRBV20-1 to TRBJ1-1, with D hard to call. From germline, CDR1 is DFQATT and CDR2 SNEGSKA (reference sequence). The ends were cut back, 1 base at V and 6 bases at J, with 9 bases in the middle. The CDR3 runs 12 residues. The CDR3 here is CSARGGGAEAFF. The CDR3 bases are TGCAGTGCTAGAGGTGGCGGGGCTGAAGCTTTCTTT.

This clonotype has at least ten counts. This chain links TRBV27 with TRBJ2-7, with a possible D match to TRBD1 (6 bases). Germline values: CDR1 MNHEY, CDR2 SMNVEV (reference sequence). V lost 5 bases to trimming and J lost 2 bases, with 10 bases between them. There are 13 residues in the CDR3. The CDR3: CASSTGTTYEQYF. CDR3 DNA: TGTGCCAGCAGTACAGGGACCACCTACGAGCAGTACTTC.

In its sample, this clonotype was seen many times. The rearrangement joins TRBV4-2 to TRBJ2-1; 9 nucleotides line up with TRBD2. This CDR3 region has 15 residues. The junction had 10 bases not matched to a gene; V was cut back by 4 bases and J by 9 bases. Germline-derived CDR1 and CDR2 are LGHNA and YNFKEQ. CDR3 protein: CASSPGTSRAGEQFF. CDR3 coding DNA: TGTGCCAGCAGCCCTGGGACTAGCCGGGCGGGTGAGCAGTTCTTC.

Details on this clonotype: Given a much more abundant clone one base away, this may be a read error. A read error is likely, as this CDR3 ends without the conserved phenylalanine or tryptophan. This chain uses TRBV6-5 with TRBJ1-2; D uncertain. The germline CDR1 and CDR2 sequences are MNHEY and SVGAGI. There are 14 residues in the CDR3. V shed 6 bases and J shed 4 bases, with 15 bases lying between them. The CDR3 reads CASSILVPGYGYTS. CDR3 DNA: TGTGCCAGCAGCATCTTAGTACCGGGCTATGGCTACACCTCC.

The chain employs TRBV28 and TRBJ1-2, with 7 positions matching TRBD1. The CDR3 loop spans 17 amino acids. Trimming at V came to 7 bases and at J to 0 bases, leaving 14 bases not matched to a gene. Germline-derived CDR1 and CDR2 are MDHEN and SYDVKM. CDR3 amino acids: CASISGGQSRPNYGYTF. In DNA form, the CDR3 reads TGTGCCAGCATCTCTGGGGGACAGTCGCGTCCTAACTATGGCTACACCTTC.

V gene TRBV2 combines with J gene TRBJ1-6, with D perhaps matching TRBD1 (6 bases). The CDR3 spans 14 residues. V lost 6 bases and J 9 bases, leaving 15 bases between the germline ends. Germline CDR1 and CDR2: SNHLY and FYNNEI. The CDR3 sequence: CASRTTGESSPLHF. The CDR3 nucleotides are TGTGCCAGCAGAACGACAGGAGAAAGTTCACCCCTCCACTTT.

Note on this clonotype: This may arise from a read error, as a much more abundant clone is one base away. J is TRBJ2-5 and V is TRBV4-1; TRBD2 matches 8 bases. Germline CDR1 and CDR2: MGHRA and YSYEKL. The CDR3 runs 16 residues. The CDR3 DNA is TGCGCCAGCAGCCAAGAGGGAACGGGGGGGCAAGAGACCCGGTACTTC. Its protein product is CASSQEGTGGQETRYF.

The gene calls are TRBV30 and TRBJ1-1; 11 bases match TRBD1. Looked up from germline, CDR1 is GTSNPN and CDR2 is SVGIG (reference sequence). The V segment lost 2 bases and the J segment 4 bases; nucleotides outside the gene matches: 6. The CDR3 has 15 residues. Here the CDR3 reads CAWSRTGGLGTEAFF. CDR3 DNA sequence: TGTGCCTGGAGTAGGACAGGGGGCTTGGGCACTGAAGCTTTCTTT. The full variable domain, completed using reference TRBV30 and TRBJ1-1, is SQTIHQWPATLVQPVGSPLSLECTVEGTSNPNLYWYRQAAGRGLQLLFYSVGIGQISSEVPQNLSASRPQDRQFILSSKKLLLSDSGFYLCAWSRTGGLGTEAFFGQGTRLTVV.

There are many counts of this clonotype. The chain has TRBV7-9 and TRBJ2-7, with 12 bases that match TRBD2. This CDR3 spans 17 amino acids. J was trimmed by 5 bases and V by 2 bases; bases with no gene match: 10. Germline V gene lookup returns CDR1 SEHNR and CDR2 FQNEAQ (reference sequence). CDR3 sequence (DNA): TGTGCCAGCAGCTTACTAGCGGGGGGGCGAACTTTCAACGAGCAGTACTTC. The encoded protein is CASSLLAGGRTFNEQYF.

In regard to this clonotype: This may arise from a read error, as a much more abundant clone is one base away. This chain uses TRBV7-2 with TRBJ2-1; D is uncertain. The J call may be mistaken, given a closer DNA end match to TRBJ2-7. Germline lookup yields CDR1 SGHTA and CDR2 FQGNSA. The CDR3 contains 14 residues. This CDR3 reads CASSLDLGGNEQYF. Written as DNA, the CDR3 is TGTGCCAGCAGCTTAGATTTGGGTGGGAATGAGCAGTACTTC.

The sample holds many counts of this clonotype. The V gene is TRBV20-1, the J gene TRBJ2-6; TRBD1 aligns across 7 bases. Germline CDR1 reads DFQATT; CDR2 reads SNEGSKA (reference sequence). The junction had 1 base not matched to a gene; V was cut back by 0 bases and J by 2 bases. The CDR3 totals 15 residues. This CDR3 reads CSAREGGAGANVLTF. CDR3 nucleotides: TGCAGTGCTAGAGAAGGGGGCGCTGGGGCCAACGTCCTGACTTTC.

This chain links TRBV7-9 with TRBJ2-3; tentative D call: TRBD2 (6 bases). The CDR3 is 15 amino acids. Germline CDR1 and CDR2: SEHNR and FQNEAQ (reference sequence). V gave up 3 bases and J gave up 3 bases, with 13 bases separating them. This CDR3 is CASSFSGLKTDTQYF. The CDR3 DNA reads TGTGCCAGCAGCTTTAGCGGACTTAAGACAGATACGCAGTATTTT. Full variable domain (missing parts from reference TRBV7-9 and TRBJ2-3): DTGVSQNPRHKITKRGQNVTFRCDPISEHNRLYWYRQTLGQGPEFLTYFQNEAQLEKSRLLSDRFSAERPKGSFSTLEIQRTEQGDSAMYLCASSFSGLKTDTQYFGPGTRLTVL.

J is TRBJ2-1 and V is TRBV5-1; 8 bases line up with TRBD2. With V trimmed by 2 bases and J by 1 base, 5 bases remained unmatched. The CDR3 length is 16 residues. The germline CDR1 and CDR2 sequences are SGHRS and YFSETQ. The CDR3 reads CASSFRSGSSYNEQFF. Here the CDR3 DNA reads TGCGCCAGCAGCTTTCGGAGCGGGAGTTCCTACAATGAGCAGTTCTTC.

Remarks on this clonotype: Without the conserved terminal phenylalanine or tryptophan, this CDR3 likely stems from a read error. V and J are TRBV20-1 and TRBJ2-2; D not certain. The V end lost 5 bases, the J end lost 0 bases, and 19 bases lay between the germline ends. Germline V gives CDR1 DFQATT, CDR2 SNEGSKA (reference sequence). This CDR3 is 17 amino acids long. In DNA, the CDR3 is TGCAGTGCTTCGGACCCTATTCGCAGCCCGAACACCGGGGAGCTGTTTGTT. Translating gives CSASDPIRSPNTGELFV.

This clonotype was seen a few times. The chain recombines TRBV6-5 with TRBJ2-7; the match to TRBD1 covers 8 bases. The trim removed 5 bases at V and 2 bases at J, leaving 5 bases unmatched. The CDR3 length is 14 residues. Germline CDR1 reads MNHEY; CDR2 reads SVGAGI. The CDR3 bases are TGTGCCAGCAGTAACGGACAGGGCACCTACGAGCAGTACTTC. This codes for CASSNGQGTYEQYF.